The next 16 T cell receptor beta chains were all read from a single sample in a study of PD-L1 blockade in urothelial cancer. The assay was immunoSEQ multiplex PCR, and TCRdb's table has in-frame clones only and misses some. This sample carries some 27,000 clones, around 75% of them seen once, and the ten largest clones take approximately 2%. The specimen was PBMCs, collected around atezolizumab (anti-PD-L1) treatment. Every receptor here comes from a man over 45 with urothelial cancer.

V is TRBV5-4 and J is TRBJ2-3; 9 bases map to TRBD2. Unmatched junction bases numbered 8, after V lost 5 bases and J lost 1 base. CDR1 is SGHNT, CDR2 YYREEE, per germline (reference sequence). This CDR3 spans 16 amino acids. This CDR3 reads CASRGAGGGGTDTQYF. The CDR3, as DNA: TGTGCCAGCAGGGGGGCGGGAGGGGGCGGCACAGATACGCAGTATTTT.

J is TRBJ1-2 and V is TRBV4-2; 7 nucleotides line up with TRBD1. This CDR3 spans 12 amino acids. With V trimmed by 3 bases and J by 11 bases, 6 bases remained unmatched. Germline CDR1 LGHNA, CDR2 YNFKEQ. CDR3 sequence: CASSQPGTEYTF. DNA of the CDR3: TGTGCCAGCAGCCAGCCCGGGACAGAATACACCTTC.

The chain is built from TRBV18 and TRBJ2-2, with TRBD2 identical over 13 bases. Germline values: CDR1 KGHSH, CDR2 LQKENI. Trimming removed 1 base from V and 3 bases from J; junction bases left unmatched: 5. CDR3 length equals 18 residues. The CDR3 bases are TGTGCCAGCTCACCACGACTAGCGGGAGGATCGGACACCGGGGAGCTGTTTTTT. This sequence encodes CASSPRLAGGSDTGELFF.

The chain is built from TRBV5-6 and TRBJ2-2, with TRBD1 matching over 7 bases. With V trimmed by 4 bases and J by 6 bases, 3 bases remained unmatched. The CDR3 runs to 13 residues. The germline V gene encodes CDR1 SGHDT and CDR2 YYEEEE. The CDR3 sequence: CASSRDRAGELFF. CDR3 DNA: TGTGCCAGCAGCAGAGACAGGGCCGGGGAGCTGTTTTTT.

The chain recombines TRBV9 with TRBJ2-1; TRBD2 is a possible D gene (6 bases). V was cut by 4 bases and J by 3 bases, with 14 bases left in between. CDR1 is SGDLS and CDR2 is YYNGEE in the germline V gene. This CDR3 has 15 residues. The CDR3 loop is CASSIGGEGYNEQFF. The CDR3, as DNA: TGTGCCAGCAGCATCGGGGGTGAGGGCTACAATGAGCAGTTCTTC.

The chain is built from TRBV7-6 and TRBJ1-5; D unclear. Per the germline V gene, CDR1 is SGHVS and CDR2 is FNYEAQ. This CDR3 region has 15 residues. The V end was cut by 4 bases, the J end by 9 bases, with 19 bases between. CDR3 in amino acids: CASSSRVSWFLPQHF. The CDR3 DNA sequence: TGTGCCAGCAGCTCCCGGGTTTCATGGTTTTTGCCCCAGCATTTT.

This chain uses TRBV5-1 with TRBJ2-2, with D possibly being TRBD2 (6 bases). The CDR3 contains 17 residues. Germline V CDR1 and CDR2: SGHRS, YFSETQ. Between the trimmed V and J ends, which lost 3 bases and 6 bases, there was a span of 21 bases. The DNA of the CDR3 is TGCGCCAGCAGCTCCGTAAGTCAGGCAGCGGGTTCCGGGGAGCTGTTTTTT. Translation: CASSSVSQAAGSGELFF.

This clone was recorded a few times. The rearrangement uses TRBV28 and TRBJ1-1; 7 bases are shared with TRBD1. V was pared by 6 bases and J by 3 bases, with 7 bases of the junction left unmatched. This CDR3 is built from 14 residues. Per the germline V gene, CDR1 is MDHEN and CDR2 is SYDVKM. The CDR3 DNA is TGTGCCAGCAGCCCCCCAGGGGGGTACACTGAAGCTTTCTTT. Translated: CASSPPGGYTEAFF.

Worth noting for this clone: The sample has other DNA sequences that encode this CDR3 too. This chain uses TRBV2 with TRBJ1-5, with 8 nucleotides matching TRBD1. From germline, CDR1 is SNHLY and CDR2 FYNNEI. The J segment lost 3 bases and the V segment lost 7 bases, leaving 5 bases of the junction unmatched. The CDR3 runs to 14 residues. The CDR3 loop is CASTGDRINQPQHF. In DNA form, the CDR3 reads TGTGCCAGCACAGGGGACAGGATCAATCAGCCCCAGCATTTT.

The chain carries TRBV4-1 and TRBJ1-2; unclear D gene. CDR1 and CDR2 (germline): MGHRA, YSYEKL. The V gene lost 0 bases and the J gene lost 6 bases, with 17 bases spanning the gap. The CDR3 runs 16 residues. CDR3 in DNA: TGCGCCAGCAGCCAAGAAGTTGCAGAGTACTACCATGGCTACACCTTC. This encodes CASSQEVAEYYHGYTF.

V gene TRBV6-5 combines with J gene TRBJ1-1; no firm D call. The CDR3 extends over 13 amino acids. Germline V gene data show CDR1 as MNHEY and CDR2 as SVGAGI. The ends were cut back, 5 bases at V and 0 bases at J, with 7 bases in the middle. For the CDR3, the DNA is TGTGCCAGCAGTGCACAGATGAACACTGAAGCTTTCTTT. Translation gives CASSAQMNTEAFF.

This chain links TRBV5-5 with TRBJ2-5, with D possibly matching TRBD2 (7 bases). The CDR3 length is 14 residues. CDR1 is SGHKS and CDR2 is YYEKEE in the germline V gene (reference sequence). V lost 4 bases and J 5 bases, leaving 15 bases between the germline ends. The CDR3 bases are TGTGCCAGCAGCCACCCCGGGGGGCTGGAGACCCAGTACTTC. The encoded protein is CASSHPGGLETQYF.

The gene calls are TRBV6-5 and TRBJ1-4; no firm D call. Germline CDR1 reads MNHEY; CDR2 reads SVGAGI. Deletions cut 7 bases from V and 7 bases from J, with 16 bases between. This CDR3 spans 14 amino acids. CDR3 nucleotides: TGTGCCAGCACCCCGGGGAGGCGGACTGAAAAACTGTTTTTT. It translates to CASTPGRRTEKLFF.

As DNA, the CDR3 is TGTGCCAGCAGCTTAGTTGGCGGCCAGATCACAGATACGCAGTATTTT. Translation: CASSLVGGQITDTQYF. V is TRBV11-2 and J is TRBJ2-3, with no clear D. The CDR3 covers 16 residues. V lost 1 base to trimming and J lost 2 bases, with 13 bases between them. Germline CDR1 is SGHAT and CDR2 is FQNNGV.

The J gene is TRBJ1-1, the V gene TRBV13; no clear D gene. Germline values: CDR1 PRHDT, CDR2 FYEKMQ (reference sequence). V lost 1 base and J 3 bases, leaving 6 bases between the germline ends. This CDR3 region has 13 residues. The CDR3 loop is CASSLARYTEAFF. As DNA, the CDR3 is TGTGCCAGCAGCTTAGCCAGGTACACTGAAGCTTTCTTT.

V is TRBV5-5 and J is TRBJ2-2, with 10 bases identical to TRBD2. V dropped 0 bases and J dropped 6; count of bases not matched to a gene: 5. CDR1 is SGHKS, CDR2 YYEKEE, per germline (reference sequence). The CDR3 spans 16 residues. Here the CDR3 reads CASSLVASGGSGELFF. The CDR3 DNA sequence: TGTGCCAGCAGCTTGGTGGCTAGCGGGGGATCCGGGGAGCTGTTTTTT.